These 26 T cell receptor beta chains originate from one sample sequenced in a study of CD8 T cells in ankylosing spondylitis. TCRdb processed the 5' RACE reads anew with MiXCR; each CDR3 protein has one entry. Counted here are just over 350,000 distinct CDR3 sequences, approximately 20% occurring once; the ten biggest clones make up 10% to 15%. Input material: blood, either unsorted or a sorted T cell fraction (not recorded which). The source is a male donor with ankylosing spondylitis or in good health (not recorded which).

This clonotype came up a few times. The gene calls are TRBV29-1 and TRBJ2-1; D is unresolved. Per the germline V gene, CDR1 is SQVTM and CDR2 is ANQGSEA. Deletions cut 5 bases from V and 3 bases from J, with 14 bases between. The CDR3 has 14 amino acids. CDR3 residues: CSVLPPNSYNEQFF. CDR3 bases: TGCAGCGTTCTCCCACCTAACAGCTACAATGAGCAGTTCTTC.

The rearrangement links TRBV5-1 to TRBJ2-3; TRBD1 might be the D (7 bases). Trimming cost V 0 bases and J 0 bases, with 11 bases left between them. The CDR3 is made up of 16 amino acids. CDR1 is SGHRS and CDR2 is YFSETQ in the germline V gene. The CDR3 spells CASSLGTGLSTDTQYF. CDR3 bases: TGCGCCAGCAGCTTGGGGACAGGACTAAGCACAGATACGCAGTATTTT.

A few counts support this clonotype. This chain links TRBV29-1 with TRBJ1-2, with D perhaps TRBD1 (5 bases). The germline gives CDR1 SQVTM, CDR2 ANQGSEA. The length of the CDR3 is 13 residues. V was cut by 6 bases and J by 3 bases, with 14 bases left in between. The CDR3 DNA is TGCAGCGTGGAAACCGGGACGGACTATGGCTACACCTTC. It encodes CSVETGTDYGYTF.

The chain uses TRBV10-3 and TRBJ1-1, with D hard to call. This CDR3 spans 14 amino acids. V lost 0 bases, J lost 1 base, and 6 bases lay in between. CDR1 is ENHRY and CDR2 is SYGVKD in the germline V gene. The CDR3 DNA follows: TGTGCCATCAGTGAGTCCCGGGGGAACACTGAAGCTTTCTTT. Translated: CAISESRGNTEAFF.

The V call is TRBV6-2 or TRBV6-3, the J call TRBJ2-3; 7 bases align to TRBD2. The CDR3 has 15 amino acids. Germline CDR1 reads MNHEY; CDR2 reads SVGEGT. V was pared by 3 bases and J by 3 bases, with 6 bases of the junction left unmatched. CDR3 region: CASSYMGGRTDTQYF. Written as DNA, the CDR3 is TGTGCCAGCAGTTATATGGGCGGGAGAACAGATACGCAGTATTTT.

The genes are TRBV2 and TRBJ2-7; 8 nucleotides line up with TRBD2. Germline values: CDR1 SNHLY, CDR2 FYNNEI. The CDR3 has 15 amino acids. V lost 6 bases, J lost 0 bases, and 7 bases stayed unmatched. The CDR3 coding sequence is TGTGCCAGCAGCCCGATAGCGGGGCACTCCTACGAGCAGTACTTC. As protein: CASSPIAGHSYEQYF.

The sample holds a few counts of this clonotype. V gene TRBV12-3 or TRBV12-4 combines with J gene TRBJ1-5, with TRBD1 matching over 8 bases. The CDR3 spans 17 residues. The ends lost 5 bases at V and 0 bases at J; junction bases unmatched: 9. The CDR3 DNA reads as TGTGCCAGCAGTACCGGGACAGGTCTCTTTAGCAATCAGCCCCAGCATTTT. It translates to CASSTGTGLFSNQPQHF.

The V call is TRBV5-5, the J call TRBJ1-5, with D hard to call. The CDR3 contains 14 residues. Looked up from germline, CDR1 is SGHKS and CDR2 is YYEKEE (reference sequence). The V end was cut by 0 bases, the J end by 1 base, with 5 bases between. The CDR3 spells CASSLDVSNQPQHF. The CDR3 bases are TGTGCCAGCAGCTTGGACGTCAGCAATCAGCCCCAGCATTTT.

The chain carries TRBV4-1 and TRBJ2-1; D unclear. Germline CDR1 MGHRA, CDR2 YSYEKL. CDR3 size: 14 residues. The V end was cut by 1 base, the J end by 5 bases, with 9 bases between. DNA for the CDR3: TGCGCCAGCAGCCAAGTTGACCGGGACAATGAGCAGTTCTTC. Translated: CASSQVDRDNEQFF.

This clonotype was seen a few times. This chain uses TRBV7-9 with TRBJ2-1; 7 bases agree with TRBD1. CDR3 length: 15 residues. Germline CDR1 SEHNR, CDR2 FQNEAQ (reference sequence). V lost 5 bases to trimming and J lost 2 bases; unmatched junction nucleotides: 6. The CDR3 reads CASSGPGQPYNEQFF. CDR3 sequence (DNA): TGTGCCAGCAGCGGCCCGGGACAGCCCTACAATGAGCAGTTCTTC.

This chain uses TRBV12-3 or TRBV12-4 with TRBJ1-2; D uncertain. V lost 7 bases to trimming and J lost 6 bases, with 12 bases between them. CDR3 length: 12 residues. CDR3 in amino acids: CASNHWRHGYTF. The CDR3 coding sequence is TGTGCCAGCAACCATTGGAGGCATGGCTACACCTTC.

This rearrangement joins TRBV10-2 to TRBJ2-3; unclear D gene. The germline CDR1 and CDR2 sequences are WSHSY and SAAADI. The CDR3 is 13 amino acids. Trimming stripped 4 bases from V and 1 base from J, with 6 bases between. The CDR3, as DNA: TGCGCCAGCAGTGTTTTCCGCACAGATACGCAGTATTTT. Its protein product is CASSVFRTDTQYF.

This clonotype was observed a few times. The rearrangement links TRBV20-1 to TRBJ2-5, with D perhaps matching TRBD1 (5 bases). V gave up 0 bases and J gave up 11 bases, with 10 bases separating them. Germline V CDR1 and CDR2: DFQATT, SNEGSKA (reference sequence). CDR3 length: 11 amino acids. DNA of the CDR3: TGCAGTGCTAGAGATGAGCAGGGACAGTACTTC. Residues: CSARDEQGQYF.

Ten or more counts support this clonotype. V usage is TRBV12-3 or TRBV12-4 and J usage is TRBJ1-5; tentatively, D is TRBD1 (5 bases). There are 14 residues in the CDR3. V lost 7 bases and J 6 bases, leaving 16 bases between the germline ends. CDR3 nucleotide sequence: TGTGCCAGCAATAACGGGGGAGGGAGTCAGCCCCAGCATTTT. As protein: CASNNGGGSQPQHF.

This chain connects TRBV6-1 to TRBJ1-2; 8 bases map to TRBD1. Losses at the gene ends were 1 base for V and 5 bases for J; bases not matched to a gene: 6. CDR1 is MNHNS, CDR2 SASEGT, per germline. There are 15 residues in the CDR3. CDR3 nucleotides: TGTGCCAGCAGTGAAGTGCCAGGGGGCGGTTATGGCTACACCTTC. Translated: CASSEVPGGGYGYTF.

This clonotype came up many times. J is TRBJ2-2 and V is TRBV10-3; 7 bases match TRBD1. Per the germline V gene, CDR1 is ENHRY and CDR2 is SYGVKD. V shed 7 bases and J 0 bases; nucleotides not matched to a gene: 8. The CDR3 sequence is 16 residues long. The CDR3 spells CAINTPGQPNTGELFF. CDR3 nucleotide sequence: TGTGCCATCAACACCCCGGGACAGCCGAACACCGGGGAGCTGTTTTTT.

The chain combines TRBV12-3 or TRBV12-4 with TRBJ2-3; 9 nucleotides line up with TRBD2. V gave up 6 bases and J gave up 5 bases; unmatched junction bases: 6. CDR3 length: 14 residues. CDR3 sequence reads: CASSFAGGLDTQYF. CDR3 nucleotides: TGTGCCAGCAGCTTTGCGGGGGGGTTAGATACGCAGTATTTT.

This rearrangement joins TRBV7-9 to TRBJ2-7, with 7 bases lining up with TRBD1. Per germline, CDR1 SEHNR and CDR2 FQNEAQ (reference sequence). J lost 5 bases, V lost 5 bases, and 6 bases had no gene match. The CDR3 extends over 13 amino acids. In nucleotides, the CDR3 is TGTGCCAGCAGCGTGGGACAGTCGGACGAGCAGTACTTC. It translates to CASSVGQSDEQYF.

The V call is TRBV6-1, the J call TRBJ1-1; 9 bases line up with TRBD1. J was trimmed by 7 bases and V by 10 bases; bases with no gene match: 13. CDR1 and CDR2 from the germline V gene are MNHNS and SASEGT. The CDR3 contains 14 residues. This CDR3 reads CATESRDRVVEAFF. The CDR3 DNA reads TGTGCCACCGAGTCCCGGGACAGGGTTGTTGAAGCTTTCTTT.

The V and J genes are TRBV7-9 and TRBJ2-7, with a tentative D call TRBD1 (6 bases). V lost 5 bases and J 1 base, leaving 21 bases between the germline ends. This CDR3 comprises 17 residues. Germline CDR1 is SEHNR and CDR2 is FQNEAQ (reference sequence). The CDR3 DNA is TGTGCCAGCAGCCATACGGGACACGGCTCTCTTTCCTACGAGCAGTACTTC. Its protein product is CASSHTGHGSLSYEQYF.

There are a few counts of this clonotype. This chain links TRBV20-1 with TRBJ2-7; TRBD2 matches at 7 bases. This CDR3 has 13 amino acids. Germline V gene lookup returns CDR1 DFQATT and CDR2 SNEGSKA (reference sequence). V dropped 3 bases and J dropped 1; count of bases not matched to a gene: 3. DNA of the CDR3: TGCAGTGCTAGGGGTAGCGGGTCCTACGAGCAGTACTTC. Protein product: CSARGSGSYEQYF.

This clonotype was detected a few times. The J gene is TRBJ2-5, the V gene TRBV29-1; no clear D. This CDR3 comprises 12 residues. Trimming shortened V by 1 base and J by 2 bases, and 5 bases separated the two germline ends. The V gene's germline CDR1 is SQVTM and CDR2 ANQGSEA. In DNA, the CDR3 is TGCAGCGTTGAAGGACAACAAGAGACCCAGTACTTC. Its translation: CSVEGQQETQYF.

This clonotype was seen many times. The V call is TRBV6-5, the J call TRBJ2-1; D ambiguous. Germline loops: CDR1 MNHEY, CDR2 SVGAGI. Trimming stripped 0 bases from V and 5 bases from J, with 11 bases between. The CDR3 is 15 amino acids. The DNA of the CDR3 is TGTGCCAGCAGTTACTCGGCGTCCGGCCACAATGAGCAGTTCTTC. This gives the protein CASSYSASGHNEQFF.

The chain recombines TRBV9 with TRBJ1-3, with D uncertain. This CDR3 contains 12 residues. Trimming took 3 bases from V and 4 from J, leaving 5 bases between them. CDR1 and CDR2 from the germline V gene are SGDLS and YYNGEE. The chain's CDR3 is CASSDGGNTIYF. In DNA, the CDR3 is TGTGCCAGCAGCGATGGGGGAAACACCATATATTTT.

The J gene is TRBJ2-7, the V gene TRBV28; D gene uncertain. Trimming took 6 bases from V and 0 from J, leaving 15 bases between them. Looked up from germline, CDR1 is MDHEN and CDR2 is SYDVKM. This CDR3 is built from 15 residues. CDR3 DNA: TGTGCCAGCAGCCCCAGGACGGAGAGCTCCTACGAGCAGTACTTC. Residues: CASSPRTESSYEQYF.

This chain's CDR3 is CAITERTGNTGELFF. CDR3 in DNA: TGTGCCATCACCGAACGGACAGGGAACACCGGGGAGCTGTTTTTT. The chain carries TRBV10-3 and TRBJ2-2; TRBD1 matches 7 bases. In germline, CDR1 is ENHRY, CDR2 SYGVKD. The J segment lost 1 base and the V segment lost 7 bases, leaving 6 bases of the junction unmatched. The CDR3 covers 15 residues.